Reported below is one T cell receptor beta chain. This entry comes from a study of blood T cell repertoires in COVID-19. Whole-study context: Acute and convalescent COVID-19 samples came from the United States, Italy and Spain. T cells, B-cell-depleted T cells, or PBMCs supplied cDNA or gDNA.

Per the authors' pipeline: Amplification with reference gene primers provided the estimates of nucleated cell counts. Measured with immunoSEQ multiplex PCR; TCRdb has only the in-frame clones, and not every one. The V and J calls and the clone size are those of that table, but D and trimming were determined from the DNA. The sample records under 45,000 clones, about four fifths being singletons. Germline CDR1 GTSNPN, CDR2 SVGIG (reference sequence). Trimming cost V 0 bases and J 8 bases, with 13 bases left between them. The length of the CDR3 is 13 residues. The receptor's source is a human donor with acute or convalescent COVID-19. The donor label of this sample is uncertain. The chain uses TRBV30 and TRBJ1-1; maybe TRBD1 (5 bases). The sequencing sample was made of peripheral blood. In DNA, the CDR3 is TGTGCCTGGAGTGTTGGGGGACTTTCCGAAGCTTTCTTT. Protein sequence: CAWSVGGLSEAFF.